Shown below are 15 T cell receptor beta chains from a single sample sequenced in a study of CD4 T cells in relation to SARS-CoV-2 and coronaviruses (dated by TCRdb to the early 2020s). CD4+ T cells from unexposed donors were collected before the COVID-19 pandemic (2011-2018). The library was prepared using the immunoSEQ multiplex PCR assay. TCRdb took over this immuneACCESS table, retaining in-frame rearrangements with V and J assigned. Such tables are incomplete; in checked studies, under half of the missing clones stem from an unresolved V gene, and the remainder is unexplained. The sample table contains nearly 70,000 clones; only one count was recorded for 93% of them. Under 0.25% of the sample comes from the top ten. The specimen was naive CD4+ T cells from PBMCs. The cell subset or site label for this specimen denotes: naive CD4+ T cells isolated by negative enrichment. These receptors were collected from a human donor in good health.

CDR3 DNA sequence: TGTGCCACCAGTGTTTCGAACACCGGGGAGCTGTTTTTT. Amino acids: CATSVSNTGELFF. The V call is TRBV24-1, the J call TRBJ2-2; no firm D call. This CDR3 comprises 13 residues. V was shortened by 5 bases and J by 0 bases, with 3 bases between the two germline ends. The germline V gene has CDR1 KGHDR and CDR2 SFDVKD.

The chain joins TRBV19 to TRBJ2-5, with TRBD1 identical over 8 bases. The CDR3 runs to 16 residues. Germline CDR1 reads LNHDA; CDR2 reads SQIVND (reference sequence). J was trimmed by 4 bases and V by 5 bases; bases with no gene match: 12. Here the CDR3 reads CASSSGSGQVLETQYF. The DNA for the CDR3 is TGTGCCAGTAGTTCGGGCTCGGGACAGGTGTTAGAGACCCAGTACTTC. Drawing the rest from reference TRBV19 and TRBJ2-5, the complete variable domain is DGGITQSPKYLFRKEGQNVTLSCEQNLNHDAMYWYRQDPGQGLRLIYYSQIVNDFQKGDIAEGYSVSREKKESFPLTVTSAQKNPTAFYLCASSSGSGQVLETQYFGPGTRLLVL.

The chain carries TRBV19 and TRBJ1-2, with 7 nucleotides matching TRBD1. Germline CDR1 LNHDA, CDR2 SQIVND (reference sequence). V shed 7 bases and J 4 bases; nucleotides not matched to a gene: 15. The CDR3 totals 16 residues. As DNA, the CDR3 is TGTGCCAGTACCGGGACAGCCTCCATCTCCGCCTATGGCTACACCTTC. Its translation is CASTGTASISAYGYTF.

V gene TRBV5-1 combines with J gene TRBJ2-3; D may correspond to TRBD1 or TRBD2 (5 bases each). Germline V gene sequence: CDR1 SGHRS, CDR2 YFSETQ. Trimming took off 0 bases at V and 7 bases at J, with 6 bases between the two ends. The CDR3 loop spans 12 amino acids. This CDR3 reads CASSLGGYTQYF. Written as DNA, the CDR3 is TGCGCCAGCAGCTTGGGGGGGTATACGCAGTATTTT.

V and J are TRBV19 and TRBJ2-1, with D perhaps TRBD2 (5 bases). V lost 6 bases and J lost 3, with 15 bases in between. CDR3 size: 15 residues. CDR1 and CDR2 from the germline V gene are LNHDA and SQIVND (reference sequence). CDR3 nucleotide sequence: TGTGCCAGTAGGGACTCCGGGATCCTCTACAATGAGCAGTTCTTC. Its protein product is CASRDSGILYNEQFF.

This chain joins TRBV19 and TRBJ2-1; 11 nucleotides match TRBD2. Losses at the gene ends were 5 bases for V and 4 bases for J; bases not matched to a gene: 7. Germline-derived CDR1 and CDR2 are LNHDA and SQIVND (reference sequence). This CDR3 is 16 amino acids long. DNA for the CDR3: TGTGCCAGTAGTGCATTGACTAGCGGGACTTACAATGAGCAGTTCTTC. It translates to CASSALTSGTYNEQFF.

V gene TRBV12-3 or TRBV12-4 combines with J gene TRBJ1-3; the D is unclear. The ends were cut back, 1 base at V and 4 bases at J, with 5 bases in the middle. This CDR3 has 13 residues. The CDR3 coding sequence is TGTGCCAGCAGTTTAGTGGGCGGAAACACCATATATTTT. This translates into CASSLVGGNTIYF.

The chain employs TRBV7-2 and TRBJ1-5; no clear D. The germline V gene has CDR1 SGHTA and CDR2 FQGNSA. The CDR3 is 13 residues long. With 1 base removed from V and 9 bases from J, the gap between germline ends came to 10 bases. The CDR3 DNA sequence: TGTGCCAGCAGCTTAGGTGGTTGGGCGCCCCAGCATTTT. It yields the protein CASSLGGWAPQHF.

This rearrangement joins TRBV5-1 to TRBJ1-4; unclear D gene. This CDR3 region has 14 residues. The V gene's germline CDR1 is SGHRS and CDR2 YFSETQ. The germline V and J ends were trimmed by 3 bases and 0 bases, with 6 bases remaining between them. The CDR3 nucleotides are TGCGCCAGCAGCTCGGGAGCAACTAATGAAAAACTGTTTTTT. Amino acid sequence: CASSSGATNEKLFF.

The chain is built from TRBV11-3 and TRBJ1-1; D unclear. V was clipped by 4 bases and J by 11 bases, with 5 bases between them. The CDR3 is 9 residues long. Germline V gene sequence: CDR1 SGHNT, CDR2 YENEEA. This CDR3 is CASSYLAFF. DNA for the CDR3: TGTGCCAGCAGCTATTTGGCTTTCTTT.

The chain uses TRBV18 and TRBJ2-1, with a weak D call TRBD2 (6 bases). V was pared by 3 bases and J by 0 bases, with 15 bases between. Germline V lookup: CDR1 KGHSH, CDR2 LQKENI. This CDR3 spans 17 amino acids. The CDR3: CASSPNVGGASYNEQFF. The CDR3 DNA sequence: TGTGCCAGCTCACCTAACGTGGGCGGGGCCTCCTACAATGAGCAGTTCTTC. Drawing the rest from reference TRBV18 and TRBJ2-1, the complete variable domain is NAGVMQNPRHLVRRRGQEARLRCSPMKGHSHVYWYRQLPEEGLKFMVYLQKENIIDESGMPKERFSAEFPKEGPSILRIQQVVRGDSAAYFCASSPNVGGASYNEQFFGPGTRLTVL.

This clone was found once. The gene calls are TRBV6-6 and TRBJ1-3; weak D call: TRBD1 (6 bases). The CDR3 is made up of 15 amino acids. The V end was cut by 8 bases, the J end by 0 bases, with 14 bases between. The germline gives CDR1 MNHNY, CDR2 SVGAGI (reference sequence). CDR3 sequence (DNA): TGTGCCAGCTCCGGCAGGGGCTACTCTGGAAACACCATATATTTT. Its protein is CASSGRGYSGNTIYF.

The gene calls are TRBV9 and TRBJ1-3, with D unclear. CDR1 SGDLS and CDR2 YYNGEE come from the germline V gene. V was trimmed by 0 bases and J by 2 bases, leaving 3 bases between them. This CDR3 comprises 13 residues. The CDR3 DNA is TGTGCCAGCAGCGTAGACACTGGAAACACCATATATTTT. The encoded protein is CASSVDTGNTIYF.

The gene calls are TRBV28 and TRBJ1-1; 8 nucleotides align to TRBD1. V was pared by 4 bases and J by 4 bases, with 11 bases of the junction left unmatched. The germline V gene has CDR1 MDHEN and CDR2 SYDVKM. The CDR3 loop spans 16 amino acids. CDR3: CASSSGTGRGGTEAFF. As DNA, the CDR3 is TGTGCCAGCAGTTCGGGGACAGGTAGGGGAGGCACTGAAGCTTTCTTT.

The chain couples TRBV7-2 to TRBJ1-3; 11 nucleotides agree with TRBD1. The CDR3 has 15 amino acids. V gave up 5 bases and J gave up 4 bases; unmatched junction bases: 4. The V gene's germline CDR1 is SGHTA and CDR2 FQGNSA. The CDR3 here is CASSTRTGGGNTIYF. In DNA, the CDR3 is TGTGCCAGCAGCACCCGGACAGGGGGCGGAAACACCATATATTTT.